Below, 24 T cell receptor beta chains from the same sample are listed, as sequenced in a study of control samples from healthy donors and cancer patients. Libraries were prepared by immunoSEQ multiplex PCR; TCRdb keeps only in-frame clonotypes and omits some of them. The repertoire holds roughly 120,000 clones, with roughly 90% as singletons. Material for sequencing was blood. These TCRs come from a middle-aged man in good health.

V is TRBV18 and J is TRBJ1-5; tentative D call: TRBD1 (5 bases). V was cut by 4 bases and J by 9 bases, with 16 bases left in between. This CDR3 is 14 amino acids long. Germline values: CDR1 KGHSH, CDR2 LQKENI. DNA of the CDR3: TGTGCCAGCTCACGCTCGGCGGGGCAATGGCCCCAGCATTTT. It yields the protein CASSRSAGQWPQHF.

V is TRBV7-2 and J is TRBJ1-2; possibly TRBD1 for D (6 bases). With 2 bases removed from V and 6 bases from J, the gap between germline ends came to 13 bases. This CDR3 region has 14 residues. Germline loops: CDR1 SGHTA, CDR2 FQGNSA. The CDR3: CASSLLYAGDGYTF. In DNA form, the CDR3 reads TGTGCCAGCAGCTTACTATACGCAGGGGATGGCTACACCTTC. The variable domain in full, completed from reference TRBV7-2 and TRBJ1-2, reads GAGVSQSPSNKVTEKGKDVELRCDPISGHTALYWYRQSLGQGLEFLIYFQGNSAPDKSGLPSDRFSAERTGGSVSTLTIQRTQQEDSAVYLCASSLLYAGDGYTFGSGTRLTVV.

This clone appeared a few times. This chain links TRBV18 with TRBJ2-1, with 11 bases matching TRBD2. Germline assignment: CDR1 KGHSH and CDR2 LQKENI. The CDR3 runs to 17 residues. V shed 1 base and J 3 bases; nucleotides not matched to a gene: 5. CDR3 coding DNA: TGTGCCAGCTCACCACGGGACCTAGCGGGAGGCTACAATGAGCAGTTCTTC. Amino acids: CASSPRDLAGGYNEQFF.

V gene TRBV29-1 combines with J gene TRBJ1-1, with D perhaps matching TRBD1 (6 bases). This CDR3 has 12 amino acids. The germline V gene has CDR1 SQVTM and CDR2 ANQGSEA. V was cut by 2 bases and J by 8 bases, with 12 bases left in between. The CDR3: CSVERGRGEAFF. For the CDR3, the DNA is TGCAGCGTTGAAAGGGGGAGGGGGGAAGCTTTCTTT.

This chain connects TRBV5-1 to TRBJ1-3; TRBD1 is a possible D gene (6 bases). The germline V gene has CDR1 SGHRS and CDR2 YFSETQ. V dropped 1 base and J dropped 3 bases, with 17 bases sitting between them. This CDR3 is built from 17 residues. DNA for the CDR3: TGCGCCAGCAGCTTGCAAGAACAGGGAAGGTTTGGAAACACCATATATTTT. Encoded protein: CASSLQEQGRFGNTIYF.

The chain recombines TRBV30 with TRBJ1-1, with unresolved D. V dropped 7 bases and J dropped 4 bases, with 16 bases sitting between them. Germline V CDR1 and CDR2: GTSNPN, SVGIG (reference sequence). This CDR3 is 13 amino acids long. The CDR3 sequence: CASRRSTGTEAFF. The CDR3 coding sequence is TGTGCCTCCCGAAGGTCGACGGGCACTGAAGCTTTCTTT.

J is TRBJ1-1 and V is TRBV29-1; D is uncertain. The length of the CDR3 is 10 residues. Per the germline V gene, CDR1 is SQVTM and CDR2 is ANQGSEA. The V end was cut by 4 bases, the J end by 8 bases, with 8 bases between. The chain's CDR3 is CSVVGWEAFF. DNA of the CDR3: TGCAGCGTTGTCGGGTGGGAAGCTTTCTTT.

Written as DNA, the CDR3 is TGTGCCAGCAGCTTAGGCAAGAACACTGAAGCTTTCTTT. Residues: CASSLGKNTEAFF. The J gene is TRBJ1-1, the V gene TRBV7-2; D gene uncertain. Trimming shortened V by 1 base and J by 1 base, and 4 bases separated the two germline ends. The CDR3 covers 13 residues. Germline CDR1 SGHTA, CDR2 FQGNSA.

This CDR3 reads CASSPSSGAGEKLFF. The CDR3 DNA follows: TGTGCCAGCTCACCATCTTCTGGAGCGGGTGAAAAACTGTTTTTT. The chain uses TRBV18 and TRBJ1-4; no clear D gene. Germline V CDR1 and CDR2: KGHSH, LQKENI. The ends were cut back, 2 bases at V and 7 bases at J, with 14 bases in the middle. The CDR3 covers 15 residues.

The gene calls are TRBV25-1 and TRBJ1-1; perhaps TRBD1 as D (5 bases). V was shortened by 5 bases and J by 2 bases, with 12 bases between the two germline ends. This CDR3 contains 14 residues. The germline V gene encodes CDR1 MGHDK and CDR2 SYGVNS. Here the CDR3 reads CASSKSGLNTEAFF. The CDR3 DNA sequence: TGTGCCAGCAGTAAGTCAGGGCTTAACACTGAAGCTTTCTTT.

The genes are TRBV6-5 and TRBJ1-4, with 8 bases matching TRBD1. The V gene's germline CDR1 is MNHEY and CDR2 SVGAGI. J gave up 8 bases and V 5 bases, and 7 bases lay outside the gene matches. The CDR3 covers 14 residues. Here the CDR3 DNA reads TGTGCCAGCAGTCCCTCGGACAGGGTCGAAAAACTGTTTTTT. As protein: CASSPSDRVEKLFF.

The rearrangement links TRBV7-2 to TRBJ2-7; D is perhaps TRBD1 (5 bases). This CDR3 is 13 amino acids long. Trimming cost V 2 bases and J 3 bases, with 8 bases left between them. Germline V lookup: CDR1 SGHTA, CDR2 FQGNSA. This CDR3 reads CASSLPQGYEQYF. The CDR3 nucleotides read TGTGCCAGCAGCTTACCCCAGGGCTACGAGCAGTACTTC.

This rearrangement joins TRBV7-2 to TRBJ2-3, with D possibly TRBD1 on 6 matching bases. The ends were cut back, 5 bases at V and 1 base at J, with 13 bases in the middle. The CDR3 totals 15 residues. Germline V lookup: CDR1 SGHTA, CDR2 FQGNSA. The CDR3 is CASSPEGHGTDTQYF. The DNA of the CDR3 is TGTGCCAGCAGCCCAGAGGGACACGGCACAGATACGCAGTATTTT.

This clone came up a few times. The genes are TRBV5-4 and TRBJ2-5; TRBD2 matches at 8 bases. The CDR3 totals 14 residues. The V gene end was trimmed by 0 bases and the J gene end by 5 bases; junction bases not matched to a gene: 3. Per the germline V gene, CDR1 is SGHNT and CDR2 is YYREEE (reference sequence). This CDR3 reads CASSLATSVETQYF. In DNA, the CDR3 is TGTGCCAGCAGCTTGGCGACTAGCGTGGAGACCCAGTACTTC.

The rearrangement links TRBV7-2 to TRBJ2-7; 9 bases map to TRBD2. Germline trimming cut 4 bases from V and 1 base from J; bases unmatched to any gene: 8. CDR1 and CDR2 from the germline V gene are SGHTA and FQGNSA. This CDR3 has 16 amino acids. The CDR3 bases are TGTGCCAGCAGCTCAAAAGCTAGCGGGGTATCCTACGAGCAGTACTTC. This sequence encodes CASSSKASGVSYEQYF.

The chain links TRBV10-2 to TRBJ1-2, with D unclear. This CDR3 contains 11 residues. Germline lookup yields CDR1 WSHSY and CDR2 SAAADI. Trimming took 2 bases from V and 10 from J, leaving 8 bases between them. The CDR3 DNA reads as TGCGCCAGCAGTGAGACCAGTTACTACACCTTC. Its translation is CASSETSYYTF.

This chain uses TRBV24-1 with TRBJ2-2; D remains ambiguous. Germline CDR1 is KGHDR and CDR2 is SFDVKD. This CDR3 is built from 11 residues. Between the trimmed V and J ends, which lost 7 bases and 5 bases, there was a span of 4 bases. The chain's CDR3 is CATRGTGELFF. CDR3 DNA: TGTGCCACCAGGGGTACCGGGGAGCTGTTTTTT.

V is TRBV6-1 and J is TRBJ1-5, with 7 positions matching TRBD1. The junction had 6 bases not matched to a gene; V was cut back by 4 bases and J by 0 bases. This CDR3 is 16 amino acids long. CDR1 is MNHNS and CDR2 is SASEGT in the germline V gene. In DNA form, the CDR3 reads TGTGCCAGCAGTGCTGGACAGGAGAATAGCAATCAGCCCCAGCATTTT. It specifies CASSAGQENSNQPQHF.

This clone was seen only a few times. The chain combines TRBV19 with TRBJ1-5; no clear D. This CDR3 region has 12 residues. CDR1 LNHDA and CDR2 SQIVND come from the germline V gene (reference sequence). V was trimmed by 5 bases and J by 0 bases, leaving 2 bases between them. This chain's CDR3 is CASSYSNQPQHF. The CDR3, as DNA: TGTGCCAGTAGTTATAGCAATCAGCCCCAGCATTTT.

The gene calls are TRBV3-1 (or the pseudogene TRBV3-2) and TRBJ2-2; possible D gene TRBD1, 6 bases. The germline CDR1 and CDR2 sequences are LGHDT and YNNKEL (reference sequence). The V and J ends lost 0 bases and 6 bases respectively, with 14 bases between them. The CDR3 extends over 16 amino acids. CDR3 in DNA: TGTGCCAGCAGCCAAGATCGCAGGGGACGGGCCGGGGAGCTGTTTTTT. Its protein is CASSQDRRGRAGELFF.

The J gene is TRBJ2-5, the V gene TRBV5-1; tentative D call: TRBD2 (7 bases). This CDR3 has 15 residues. V gave up 0 bases and J gave up 5 bases, with 14 bases separating them. Germline CDR1 SGHRS, CDR2 YFSETQ. For the CDR3, the DNA is TGCGCCAGCAGCTTGGAAGGGGGGGCCAGTGAGACCCAGTACTTC. Encoded protein: CASSLEGGASETQYF.

The chain is built from TRBV5-1 and TRBJ2-1; 8 bases agree with TRBD1. Trimming removed 2 bases from V and 4 bases from J; junction bases left unmatched: 5. The CDR3 spans 15 residues. Per the germline V gene, CDR1 is SGHRS and CDR2 is YFSETQ. The CDR3 DNA reads as TGCGCCAGCAGCTTTTTGACAGGGGTATACAATGAGCAGTTCTTC. It codes for CASSFLTGVYNEQFF.

J is TRBJ2-5 and V is TRBV4-3; 7 nucleotides agree with TRBD2. Losses at the gene ends were 1 base for V and 9 bases for J; bases not matched to a gene: 8. Germline V gives CDR1 LGHNA, CDR2 YSLEER. This CDR3 comprises 14 residues. The CDR3 DNA reads TGCGCCAGCAGCCAAGGGGATAGCGGGCGGGCCCAGTACTTC. Its protein is CASSQGDSGRAQYF.

The gene calls are TRBV9 and TRBJ1-1; D might be TRBD1 (6 bases). Trimming removed 0 bases from V and 4 bases from J, with 13 bases in between. The CDR3 contains 15 residues. Per germline, CDR1 SGDLS and CDR2 YYNGEE. This CDR3 is CASSVDTGTITEAFF. The DNA of the CDR3 is TGTGCCAGCAGCGTAGACACCGGGACAATCACTGAAGCTTTCTTT.